Below, 11 T cell receptor beta chains from the same sample are listed, as sequenced in a study of T cell changes during pregnancy in multiple sclerosis. Clones were read by immunoSEQ multiplex PCR, and TCRdb kept only the in-frame ones, dropping some. Found here are 65,000 to 95,000 clones, approximately 93% of them singletons; the top ten hold about 0.99%. The sequenced sample was peripheral blood, obtained in the second trimester of pregnancy. The receptor set was obtained from a female donor in good health, enrolled as a control in a pregnancy study.

The V call is TRBV2, the J call TRBJ1-5; D may be TRBD1 (6 bases). CDR1 SNHLY and CDR2 FYNNEI come from the germline V gene. Trimming took 6 bases from V and 0 from J, leaving 18 bases between them. CDR3 length equals 17 residues. For the CDR3, the DNA is TGTGCCAGCAGATGGGGAGGGGACACCGATAGCAATCAGCCCCAGCATTTT. It is translated as CASRWGGDTDSNQPQHF.

The V call is TRBV5-6, the J call TRBJ2-7, with a tentative D call TRBD2 (5 bases). This CDR3 is built from 17 residues. Per the germline V gene, CDR1 is SGHDT and CDR2 is YYEEEE. The ends were cut back, 1 base at V and 7 bases at J, with 24 bases in the middle. The CDR3 loop reads CASSLRNQAFPSGEQYF. CDR3 bases: TGTGCCAGCAGCTTGAGGAACCAAGCCTTCCCATCGGGGGAGCAGTACTTC.

The V gene is TRBV10-2, the J gene TRBJ1-1, with no clear D. CDR1 is WSHSY and CDR2 is SAAADI in the germline V gene. With 8 bases removed from V and 0 bases from J, the gap between germline ends came to 13 bases. The CDR3 consists of 14 residues. The CDR3 here is CASLVPGVNTEAFF. CDR3 DNA sequence: TGCGCCAGCCTGGTACCCGGTGTGAACACTGAAGCTTTCTTT.

The rearrangement uses TRBV10-2 and TRBJ1-1; 8 bases map to TRBD1. This CDR3 region has 14 residues. With 7 bases clipped from V and 1 base from J, the junction kept 5 bases outside the gene matches. CDR1 is WSHSY and CDR2 is SAAADI in the germline V gene. The CDR3 DNA reads TGCGCCAGCAACCTACAGGGGGGGAACACTGAAGCTTTCTTT. Its translation: CASNLQGGNTEAFF.

V gene TRBV7-2 combines with J gene TRBJ2-2, with TRBD2 identical over 11 bases. The junction had 9 bases not matched to a gene; V was cut back by 1 base and J by 5 bases. The CDR3 covers 18 residues. Germline V CDR1 and CDR2: SGHTA, FQGNSA. CDR3 bases: TGTGCCAGCAGCTTAGGCCTACTAGCGGGAGTATGGACCGGGGAGCTGTTTTTT. The encoded protein is CASSLGLLAGVWTGELFF.

The chain carries TRBV5-4 and TRBJ2-7; 9 nucleotides align to TRBD2. The CDR3 is made up of 15 amino acids. Trimming at V came to 4 bases and at J to 0 bases, leaving 5 bases not matched to a gene. Per the germline V gene, CDR1 is SGHNT and CDR2 is YYREEE (reference sequence). The CDR3 DNA is TGTGCCAGCAGCACCCATAGCGGGAGCTCCTACGAGCAGTACTTC. Amino acid sequence: CASSTHSGSSYEQYF.

This chain links TRBV15 with TRBJ2-2; D gene ambiguous. This CDR3 comprises 13 residues. Trimming took 3 bases from V and 6 from J, leaving 8 bases between them. Germline assignment: CDR1 LNHNV and CDR2 YYDKDF (reference sequence). The CDR3 DNA reads as TGTGCCACCAGCAGGAATGGGCCCGGGGAGCTGTTTTTT. The encoded protein is CATSRNGPGELFF.

This chain uses TRBV2 with TRBJ2-1; TRBD1 matches 8 bases. The CDR3 extends over 16 amino acids. V dropped 2 bases and J dropped 2; count of bases not matched to a gene: 5. Germline V gene data show CDR1 as SNHLY and CDR2 as FYNNEI. The CDR3 region has the DNA TGTGCCAGCAGTGAACAGGGGGCTCTAGCCTACAATGAGCAGTTCTTC. Its translation: CASSEQGALAYNEQFF.

The genes are TRBV28 and TRBJ2-7; 7 positions match TRBD2. Germline V lookup: CDR1 MDHEN, CDR2 SYDVKM. V lost 5 bases to trimming and J lost 1 base; unmatched junction nucleotides: 8. The CDR3 has 15 amino acids. The CDR3 sequence is CASSLPGEGSYEQYF. The CDR3 bases are TGTGCCAGCAGTCTACCCGGGGAGGGTTCCTACGAGCAGTACTTC.

This chain uses TRBV27 with TRBJ2-6; 8 bases match TRBD1. This CDR3 region has 18 residues. Germline-derived CDR1 and CDR2 are MNHEY and SMNVEV (reference sequence). V shed 3 bases and J 0 bases; nucleotides not matched to a gene: 7. The CDR3 DNA sequence: TGTGCCAGCAGTTTTTACAGGGGGTCTCTCTCTGGGGCCAACGTCCTGACTTTC. This codes for CASSFYRGSLSGANVLTF.

The J gene is TRBJ2-7, the V gene TRBV27; the match to TRBD1 covers 8 bases. The CDR3 sequence is 14 residues long. Germline lookup yields CDR1 MNHEY and CDR2 SMNVEV (reference sequence). Trimming at V came to 6 bases and at J to 4 bases, leaving 8 bases not matched to a gene. The CDR3 DNA is TGTGCCAGCAGGGCGGACAGGGATCAATACGAGCAGTACTTC. This encodes CASRADRDQYEQYF.